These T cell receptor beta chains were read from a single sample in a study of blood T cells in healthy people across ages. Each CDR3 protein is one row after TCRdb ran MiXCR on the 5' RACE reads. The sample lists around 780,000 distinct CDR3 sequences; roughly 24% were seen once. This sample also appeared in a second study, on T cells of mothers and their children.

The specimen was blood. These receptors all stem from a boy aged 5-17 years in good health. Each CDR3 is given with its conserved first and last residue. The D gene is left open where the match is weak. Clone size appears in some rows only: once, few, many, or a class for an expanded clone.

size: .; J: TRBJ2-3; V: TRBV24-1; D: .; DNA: TGTGCCACCAGTGATTTGCGGACCGGGACAGATACGCAGTATTTT; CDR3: CATSDLRTGTDTQYF
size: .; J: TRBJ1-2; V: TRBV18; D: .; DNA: TGTGCCAGCTCACCAAAGGATAACTATGGCTACACCTTC; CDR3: CASSPKDNYGYTF
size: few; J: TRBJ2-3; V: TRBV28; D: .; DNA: TGTGCCAGCAGTTCTTGGGACCGTGACACAGATACGCAGTATTTT; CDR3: CASSSWDRDTDTQYF
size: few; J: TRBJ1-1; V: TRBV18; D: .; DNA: TGTGCCAGCTCAGGGCAGGAAACCTCGAGCACTGAAGCTTTCTTT; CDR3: CASSGQETSSTEAFF
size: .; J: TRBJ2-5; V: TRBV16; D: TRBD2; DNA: TGTGCCAGCAGCCAATCCAGGGGGACTAGCGCCGGAGAGGCCCAGTACTTC; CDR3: CASSQSRGTSAGEAQYF
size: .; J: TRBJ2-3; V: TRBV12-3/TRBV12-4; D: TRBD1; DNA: TGTGCCAGCAGTTACGTCGGACAGGGCACAGATACGCAGTATTTT; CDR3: CASSYVGQGTDTQYF
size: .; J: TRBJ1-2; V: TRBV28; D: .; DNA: TGTGCCAGCAGTTTCTCAATCGAACGGGGTCATGGCTACACCTTC; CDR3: CASSFSIERGHGYTF
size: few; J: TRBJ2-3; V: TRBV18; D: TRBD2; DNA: TGTGCCAGCTCACCGCTCGGCGGGAGTTATACGCAGTATTTT; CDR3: CASSPLGGSYTQYF
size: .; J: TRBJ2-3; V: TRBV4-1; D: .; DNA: TGCGCCAGCAGCCTCCGGACCGGCGCAGATACGCAGTATTTT; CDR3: CASSLRTGADTQYF
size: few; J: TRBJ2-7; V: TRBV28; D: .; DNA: TGTGCCAGCCTCACGCCCGGCAACTCCTACGAGCAGTACTTC; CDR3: CASLTPGNSYEQYF
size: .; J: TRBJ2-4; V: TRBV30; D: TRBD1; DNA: TGTGCCTGGAGTGCGACAGGGCTAGCCAAAAACATTCAGTACTTC; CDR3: CAWSATGLAKNIQYF
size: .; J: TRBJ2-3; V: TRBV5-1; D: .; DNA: TGCGCCAGCAGCTTGGGAAGGGTGGTGGCAGATACGCAGTATTTT; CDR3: CASSLGRVVADTQYF
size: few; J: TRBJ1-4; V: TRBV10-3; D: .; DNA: TGTGCCACTGGGGGACGGAATGAAAAACTGTTTTTT; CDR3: CATGGRNEKLFF
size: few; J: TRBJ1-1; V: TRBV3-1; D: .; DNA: TGTGCCAGCCGCTTCGGGGGTGGGAACACTGAAGCTTTCTTT; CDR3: CASRFGGGNTEAFF
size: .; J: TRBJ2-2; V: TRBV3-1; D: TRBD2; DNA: TGTGCCAGCAGCCAAGATCCGGTACTAGCGGGGGACGCGAACACCGGGGAGCTGTTTTTT; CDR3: CASSQDPVLAGDANTGELFF
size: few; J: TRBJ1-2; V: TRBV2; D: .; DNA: TGTGCCACCCAGAAAGGGGAGACTAACTATGGCTACACCTTC; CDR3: CATQKGETNYGYTF
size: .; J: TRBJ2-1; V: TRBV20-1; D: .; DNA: TGCAGTGCCCTGACAGATATCGGCAATGAGCAGTTCTTC; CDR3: CSALTDIGNEQFF
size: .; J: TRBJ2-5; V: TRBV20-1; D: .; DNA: TGCAGTGCTAGTTCAAGGGCGGGAGAGACCCAGTACTTC; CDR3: CSASSRAGETQYF
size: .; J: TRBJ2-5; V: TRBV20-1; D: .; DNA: TGCAGTGCTAGCGGGCGAGACCAAGAGACCCAGTACTTC; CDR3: CSASGRDQETQYF
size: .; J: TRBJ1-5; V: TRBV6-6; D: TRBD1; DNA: TGTGCCAGCAGTTACTCGACAGGGTCGGGCAATCAGCCCCAGCATTTT; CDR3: CASSYSTGSGNQPQHF
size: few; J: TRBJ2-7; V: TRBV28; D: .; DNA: TGTGCCAGCAGCATGGACATATACTCCTACGAGCAGTACTTC; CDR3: CASSMDIYSYEQYF
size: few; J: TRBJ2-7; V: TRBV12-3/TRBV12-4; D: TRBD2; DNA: TGTGCCAGCAGCCCGGAGGCGGGGGAAAGCTACGAGCAGTACTTC; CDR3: CASSPEAGESYEQYF
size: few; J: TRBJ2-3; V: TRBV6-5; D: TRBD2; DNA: TGTGCCAGTCTGGCTAGCGGGGGGGCGGGAGATACGCAGTATTTT; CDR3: CASLASGGAGDTQYF
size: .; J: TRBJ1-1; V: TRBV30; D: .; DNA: TGTGCCTGCACCGGGACTCTCATGAACACTGAAGCTTTCTTT; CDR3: CACTGTLMNTEAFF
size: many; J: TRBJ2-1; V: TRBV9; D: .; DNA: TGTGCCAGCAGCATTGGGGTGGGGGACTACAATGAGCAGTTCTTC; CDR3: CASSIGVGDYNEQFF
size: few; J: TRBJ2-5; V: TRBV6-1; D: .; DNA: TGTGCCAGCAGTGATGGGGCCGAAGAGACCCAGTGCTTC; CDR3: CASSDGAEETQCF
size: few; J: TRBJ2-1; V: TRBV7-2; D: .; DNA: TGTGCCAGCAGCCCCTCACGGTACCATCCTTTGTCAAATGAGCAGTTCTTC; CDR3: CASSPSRYHPLSNEQFF
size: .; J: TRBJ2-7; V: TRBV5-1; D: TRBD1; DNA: TGCGCCAGCAGCTTGGTAGCGACAGGGGGAGACGAGCAGTACTTC; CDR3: CASSLVATGGDEQYF
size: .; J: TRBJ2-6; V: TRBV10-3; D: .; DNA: TGTGCCATCAGTGAAGGGCGGACCTCTGGGGCCAACGTCCTGACTTTC; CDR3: CAISEGRTSGANVLTF
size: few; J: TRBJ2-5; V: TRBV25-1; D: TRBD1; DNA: TGTGCCAGCAGTCCCCGACAGGGGGGGTCCCAGTACTTC; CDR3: CASSPRQGGSQYF
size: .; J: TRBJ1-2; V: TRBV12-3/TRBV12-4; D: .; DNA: TGTGCCAGCAGTTTAGAGGGAACCGGCTACACCTTC; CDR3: CASSLEGTGYTF